This record covers a single T cell receptor (beta chain). Its specificity is unknown. The CDR3 extends over 17 amino acids. Germline V CDR1 and CDR2: GTSNPN, SVGIG (reference sequence). V lost 1 base to trimming and J lost 3 bases, with 18 bases between them. This entry comes from a study of shared clonotypes between healthy human individuals. Overall study findings and caveats: Naive subsets usually exceeded memory subsets in estimated richness.

Per the study methods: Filtering differed because ImmunoSEQ produced junction-only sequences that carried no quality scores. The table came from immunoSEQ multiplex PCR; TCRdb's copy has only in-frame clones and leaves some out. V, J and clone size are those of that table, while D and trimming were read from the DNA. The sample lists 2,100,000 or so clones; around 95% were seen once. This TCR was recovered from a man aged 18 to 29 in good health. The chain recombines TRBV30 with TRBJ2-2, with D possibly matching TRBD2 (6 bases). The sequenced sample consisted of naive CD4+ T cells sorted from blood. Subset reported: CD45RA+ positively selected. The CDR3 bases are TGTGCCTGGAGTGGCAGGGATCTAGCGAGATACACCGGGGAGCTGTTTTTT. Translated: CAWSGRDLARYTGELFF.